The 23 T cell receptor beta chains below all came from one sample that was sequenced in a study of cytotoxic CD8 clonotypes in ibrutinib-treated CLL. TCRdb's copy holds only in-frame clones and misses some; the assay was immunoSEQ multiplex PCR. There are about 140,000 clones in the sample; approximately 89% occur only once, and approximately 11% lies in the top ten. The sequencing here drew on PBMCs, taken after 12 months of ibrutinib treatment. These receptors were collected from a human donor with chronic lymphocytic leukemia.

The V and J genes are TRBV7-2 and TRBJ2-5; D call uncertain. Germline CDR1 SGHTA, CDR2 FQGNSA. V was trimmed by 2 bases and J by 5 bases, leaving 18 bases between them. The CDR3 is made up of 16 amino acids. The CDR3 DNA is TGTGCCAGCAGCTTAACACCTTTCCAGGCTGGTGAGACCCAGTACTTC. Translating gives CASSLTPFQAGETQYF.

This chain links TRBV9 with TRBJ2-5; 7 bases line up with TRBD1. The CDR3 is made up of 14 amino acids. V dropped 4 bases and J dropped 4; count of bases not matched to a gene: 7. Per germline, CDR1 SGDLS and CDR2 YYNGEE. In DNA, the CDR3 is TGTGCCAGCAGCCCCCAGGGGGTTCGAGAGACCCAGTACTTC. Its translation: CASSPQGVRETQYF.

DNA for the CDR3: TGTGCCAGTACGGGACAGTACAATCAGCCCCAGCATTTT. It codes for CASTGQYNQPQHF. The chain employs TRBV19 and TRBJ1-5, with 7 bases aligning to TRBD1. Trimming removed 7 bases from V and 3 bases from J; junction bases left unmatched: 3. CDR1 and CDR2 from the germline V gene are LNHDA and SQIVND (reference sequence). The CDR3 is 13 amino acids.

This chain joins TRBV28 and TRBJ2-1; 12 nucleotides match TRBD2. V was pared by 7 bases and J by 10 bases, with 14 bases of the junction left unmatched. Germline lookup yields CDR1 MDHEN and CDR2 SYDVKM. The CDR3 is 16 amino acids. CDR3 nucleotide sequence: TGTGCCAGCACCCCTACAGGACTAGCGGGGCCATGGGAGCAGTTCTTC. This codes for CASTPTGLAGPWEQFF.

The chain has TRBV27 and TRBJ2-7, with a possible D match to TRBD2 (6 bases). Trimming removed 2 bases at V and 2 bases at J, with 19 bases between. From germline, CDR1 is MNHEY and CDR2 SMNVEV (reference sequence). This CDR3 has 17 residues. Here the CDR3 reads CASSLRGPGDLTYEQYF. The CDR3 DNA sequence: TGTGCCAGCAGTTTAAGGGGCCCGGGGGACCTGACCTACGAGCAGTACTTC.

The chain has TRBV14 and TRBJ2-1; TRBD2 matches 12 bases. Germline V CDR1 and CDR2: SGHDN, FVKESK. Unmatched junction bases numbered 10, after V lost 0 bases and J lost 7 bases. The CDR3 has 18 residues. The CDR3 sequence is CASSQDGGLAGLRNEQFF. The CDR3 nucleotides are TGTGCCAGCAGCCAAGATGGGGGACTAGCGGGCCTCAGGAATGAGCAGTTCTTC.

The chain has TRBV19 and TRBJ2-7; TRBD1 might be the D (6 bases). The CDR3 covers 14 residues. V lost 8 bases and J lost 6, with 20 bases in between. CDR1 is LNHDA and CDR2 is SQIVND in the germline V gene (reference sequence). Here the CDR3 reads CASFQGSGEGEQYF. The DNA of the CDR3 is TGTGCCAGTTTCCAGGGGTCCGGTGAAGGCGAGCAGTACTTC.

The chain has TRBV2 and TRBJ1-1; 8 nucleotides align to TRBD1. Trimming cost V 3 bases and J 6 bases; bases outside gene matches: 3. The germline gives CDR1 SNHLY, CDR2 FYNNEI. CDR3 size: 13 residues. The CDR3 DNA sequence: TGTGCCAGCAGTGAGGACAGGGTGGCTGAAGCTTTCTTT. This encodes CASSEDRVAEAFF.

The CDR3 DNA reads TGTGCCAGTAGTATAAACAGGGATGATGGCTACACCTTC. Encoded protein: CASSINRDDGYTF. The J gene is TRBJ1-2, the V gene TRBV19, with D possibly TRBD1 on 6 matching bases. The CDR3 is made up of 13 amino acids. The V gene's germline CDR1 is LNHDA and CDR2 SQIVND (reference sequence). The V end was cut by 2 bases, the J end by 6 bases, with 10 bases between.

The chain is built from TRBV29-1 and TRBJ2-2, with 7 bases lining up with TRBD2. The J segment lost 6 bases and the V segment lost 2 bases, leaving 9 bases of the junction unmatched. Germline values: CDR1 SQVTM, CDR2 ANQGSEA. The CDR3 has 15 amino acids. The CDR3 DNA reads TGCAGCGTTGAATCTCGCGGGAGCTTCTCCGGGGAGCTGTTTTTT. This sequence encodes CSVESRGSFSGELFF.

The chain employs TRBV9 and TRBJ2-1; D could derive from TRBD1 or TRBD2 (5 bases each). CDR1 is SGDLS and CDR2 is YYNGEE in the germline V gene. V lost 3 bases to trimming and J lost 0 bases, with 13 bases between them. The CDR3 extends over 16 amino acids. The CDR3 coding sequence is TGTGCCAGCAGCGAGGGGACCCAGAGCTCCTACAATGAGCAGTTCTTC. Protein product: CASSEGTQSSYNEQFF.

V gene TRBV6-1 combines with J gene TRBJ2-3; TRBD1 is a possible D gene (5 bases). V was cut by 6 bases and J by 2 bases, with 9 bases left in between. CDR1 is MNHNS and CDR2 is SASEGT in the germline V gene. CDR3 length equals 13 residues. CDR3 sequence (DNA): TGTGCCAGCAGGGGGCAGGCCACAGATACGCAGTATTTT. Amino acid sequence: CASRGQATDTQYF.

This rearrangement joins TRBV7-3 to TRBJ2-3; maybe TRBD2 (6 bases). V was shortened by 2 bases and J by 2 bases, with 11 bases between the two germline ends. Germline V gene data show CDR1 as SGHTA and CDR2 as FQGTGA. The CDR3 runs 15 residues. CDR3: CASSLDGLNTDTQYF. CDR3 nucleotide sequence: TGTGCCAGCAGCTTAGACGGACTAAACACAGATACGCAGTATTTT.

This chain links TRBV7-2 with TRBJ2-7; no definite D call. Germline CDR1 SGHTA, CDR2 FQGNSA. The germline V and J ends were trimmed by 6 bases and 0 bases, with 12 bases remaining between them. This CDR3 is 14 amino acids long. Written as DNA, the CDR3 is TGTGCCAGCAGTTTGTTAGCAGACTCCTACGAGCAGTACTTC. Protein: CASSLLADSYEQYF.

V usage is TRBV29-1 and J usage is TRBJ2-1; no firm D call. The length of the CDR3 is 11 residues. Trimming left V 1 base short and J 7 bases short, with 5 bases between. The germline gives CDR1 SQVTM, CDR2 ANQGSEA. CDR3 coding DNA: TGCAGCGTTGAAGGCAGGAATGAGCAGTTCTTC. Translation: CSVEGRNEQFF.

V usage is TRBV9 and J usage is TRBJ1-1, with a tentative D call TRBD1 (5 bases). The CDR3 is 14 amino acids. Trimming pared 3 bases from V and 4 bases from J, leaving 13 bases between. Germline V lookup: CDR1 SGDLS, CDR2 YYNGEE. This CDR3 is CASSATGIGTEAFF. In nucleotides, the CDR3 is TGTGCCAGCAGCGCTACAGGTATCGGCACTGAAGCTTTCTTT. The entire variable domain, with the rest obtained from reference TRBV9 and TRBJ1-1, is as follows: DSGVTQTPKHLITATGQRVTLRCSPRSGDLSVYWYQQSLDQGLQFLIQYYNGEERAKGNILERFSAQQFPDLHSELNLSSLELGDSALYFCASSATGIGTEAFFGQGTRLTVV.

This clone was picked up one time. CDR3 coding DNA: TGTGCCAGCAGCTTTTCACGGGATACGCAGTATTTT. Protein sequence: CASSFSRDTQYF. This chain connects TRBV5-7 to TRBJ2-3; no clear D. TRBV5-7 qualifies as an ORF whose function is uncertain. The CDR3 length is 12 residues. Deletions cut 2 bases from V and 6 bases from J, with 7 bases between.

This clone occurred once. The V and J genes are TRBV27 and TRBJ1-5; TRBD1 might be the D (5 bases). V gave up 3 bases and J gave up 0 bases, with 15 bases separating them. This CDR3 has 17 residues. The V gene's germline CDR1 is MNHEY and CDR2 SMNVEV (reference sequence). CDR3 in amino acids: CASSFHSGTASNQPQHF. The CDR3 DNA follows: TGTGCCAGCAGTTTTCATTCCGGGACCGCTAGCAATCAGCCCCAGCATTTT.

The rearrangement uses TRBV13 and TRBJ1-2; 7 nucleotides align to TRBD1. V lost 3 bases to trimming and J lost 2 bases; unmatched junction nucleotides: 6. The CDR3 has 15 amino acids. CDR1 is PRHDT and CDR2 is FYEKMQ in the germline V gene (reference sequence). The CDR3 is CASSFTGTVNYGYTF. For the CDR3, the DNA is TGTGCCAGCAGCTTTACTGGGACAGTCAACTATGGCTACACCTTC.

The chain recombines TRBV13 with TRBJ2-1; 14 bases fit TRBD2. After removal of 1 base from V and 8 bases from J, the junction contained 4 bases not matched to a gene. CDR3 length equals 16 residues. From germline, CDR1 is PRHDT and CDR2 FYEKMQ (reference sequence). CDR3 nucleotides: TGTGCCAGCAGCTTAGAGGGGACTAGCGGGAGCCATGAGCAGTTCTTC. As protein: CASSLEGTSGSHEQFF. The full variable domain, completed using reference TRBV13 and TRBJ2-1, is AAGVIQSPRHLIKEKRETATLKCYPIPRHDTVYWYQQGPGQDPQFLISFYEKMQSDKGSIPDRFSAQQFSDYHSELNMSSLELGDSALYFCASSLEGTSGSHEQFFGPGTRLTVL.

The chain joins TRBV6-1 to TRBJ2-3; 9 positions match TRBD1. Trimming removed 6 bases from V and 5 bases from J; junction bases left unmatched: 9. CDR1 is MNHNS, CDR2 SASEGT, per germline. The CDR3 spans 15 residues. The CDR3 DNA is TGTGCCAGCAGGGAACAGGGGGCGCTTCTAGATACGCAGTATTTT. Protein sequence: CASREQGALLDTQYF.

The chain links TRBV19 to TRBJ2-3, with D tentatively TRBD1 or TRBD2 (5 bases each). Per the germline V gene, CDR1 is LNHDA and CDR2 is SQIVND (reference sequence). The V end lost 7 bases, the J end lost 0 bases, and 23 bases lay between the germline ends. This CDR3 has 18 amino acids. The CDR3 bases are TGTGCCAGTATTGACAGTTATACCCACGGGGCCAGCACAGATACGCAGTATTTT. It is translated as CASIDSYTHGASTDTQYF.

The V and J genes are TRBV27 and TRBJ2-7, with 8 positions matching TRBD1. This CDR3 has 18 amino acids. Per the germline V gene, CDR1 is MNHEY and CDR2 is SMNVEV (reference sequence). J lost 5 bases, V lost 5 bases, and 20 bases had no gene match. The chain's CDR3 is CASSNYGPARDRPHEQYF. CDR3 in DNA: TGTGCCAGCAGTAATTATGGGCCGGCTCGGGACAGGCCCCACGAGCAGTACTTC.